The rows below give T cell receptor beta chains drawn from one sample of a study of molecular identifiers for immune sequencing clone quantification. Each CDR3 protein gets one entry after TCRdb re-called the PCR reads with MiXCR. The profile shows approximately 550,000 distinct CDR3 sequences, about 21% of them singletons. The sample comprised naive CD8+ T cells from blood, with Jurkat cell RNA spiked in. The receptor set was obtained from a human donor in good health. Some libraries in this study had Jurkat cell RNA spiked in. The CDR3 runs from the conserved cysteine through the conserved F or W. Each record gives: V gene, clone size, D gene, J gene, CDR3 protein, CDR3 DNA. The D gene is left open where the match is weak. Expanded clones get a size class; other rows say once, few or many, or leave the size out.

TRBV6-1,many,-,TRBJ1-4,CASSSEVSTNEKLFF,TGTGCCAGCAGTAGCGAAGTCTCAACTAATGAAAAACTGTTTTTT
TRBV6-5,-,-,TRBJ2-2,CASSYGWGELFF,TGTGCCAGCAGTTACGGGTGGGGGGAGCTGTTTTTT
TRBV6-4,few,TRBD2,TRBJ2-5,CASSGFSGTETQYF,TGTGCCAGCAGTGGCTTTAGCGGGACAGAGACCCAGTACTTC
TRBV27,many,-,TRBJ2-5,CASSVGTIPWGQETQYF,TGTGCCAGCAGTGTTGGCACGATACCTTGGGGCCAAGAGACCCAGTACTTC
TRBV5-5,few,-,TRBJ2-2,CASSLNGVASNTGELFF,TGTGCCAGCAGCTTGAATGGGGTAGCGTCGAACACCGGGGAGCTGTTTTTT
TRBV7-9,many,TRBD1,TRBJ1-1,CASSPDRTNTEAFF,TGTGCCAGCAGCCCGGACAGGACGAACACTGAAGCTTTCTTT
TRBV30,many,-,TRBJ2-7,CAWNRLDYEQYF,TGTGCCTGGAACCGGCTAGACTACGAGCAGTACTTC
TRBV4-2,-,-,TRBJ2-7,CASSHPSTRFYEQYF,TGTGCCAGCAGCCATCCCTCGACTAGATTCTACGAGCAGTACTTC
TRBV7-2,few,TRBD2,TRBJ2-5,CASSLALAGVAETQYF,TGTGCCAGCAGCTTAGCACTAGCGGGAGTGGCAGAGACCCAGTACTTC
TRBV28,many,TRBD1,TRBJ1-5,CASSEDRVGQPQHF,TGTGCCAGCAGTGAAGACAGGGTTGGTCAGCCCCAGCATTTT
TRBV20-1,-,-,TRBJ1-1,CSARPVGDTEAFF,TGCAGTGCTAGGCCAGTCGGGGACACTGAAGCTTTCTTT
TRBV14,many,TRBD1,TRBJ2-7,CASSPQGVDEQYF,TGTGCCAGCAGCCCACAGGGGGTCGACGAGCAGTACTTC
TRBV7-9,-,-,TRBJ2-5,CASSLASGVGYQETQYF,TGTGCCAGCAGCTTAGCGTCGGGCGTGGGGTACCAAGAGACCCAGTACTTC
TRBV29-1,-,-,TRBJ2-3,CSVGGPVGSTDTQYF,TGCAGTGTGGGGGGACCCGTCGGCAGCACAGATACGCAGTATTTT
TRBV20-1,-,-,TRBJ2-7,CSAWTGLLGEQYF,TGCAGTGCTTGGACCGGCCTTCTGGGAGAGCAGTACTTC
TRBV14,many,-,TRBJ1-1,CASSQDTGAEAFF,TGTGCCAGCAGCCAAGACACGGGGGCTGAAGCTTTCTTT
TRBV12-3/TRBV12-4,few,TRBD2,TRBJ2-1,CASSYDPTSGAYNEQFF,TGTGCCAGCAGCTACGACCCGACTAGCGGGGCATACAATGAGCAGTTCTTC
TRBV9,many,TRBD2,TRBJ2-3,CASSVVPAGGPGDTQYF,TGTGCCAGCAGCGTAGTCCCAGCGGGGGGCCCTGGGGATACGCAGTATTTT
TRBV5-6,few,-,TRBJ1-1,CASSEGWRGAFF,TGTGCCAGCAGCGAAGGTTGGAGGGGGGCTTTCTTT
TRBV5-4,many,TRBD1,TRBJ1-1,CASSGPDRGPEAFF,TGTGCCAGCAGCGGCCCGGACAGGGGGCCTGAAGCTTTCTTT
TRBV7-9,-,TRBD1,TRBJ2-5,CASSSGQEVRKTQYF,TGTGCCAGCAGCTCCGGACAGGAAGTGCGAAAGACCCAGTACTTC
TRBV4-2,many,TRBD1,TRBJ2-7,CASSPADRGTYEQYF,TGTGCCAGCAGCCCAGCAGACAGGGGTACCTACGAGCAGTACTTC
TRBV29-1,many,-,TRBJ2-5,CSVDGVPGDQETQYF,TGCAGCGTTGATGGGGTTCCCGGCGACCAAGAGACCCAGTACTTC
TRBV30,few,TRBD1,TRBJ2-7,CAWDPGQGPLEQYF,TGTGCCTGGGACCCGGGACAGGGCCCTTTGGAGCAGTACTTC
TRBV29-1,-,TRBD2,TRBJ2-1,CSVVDSGRAYDEQFF,TGCAGCGTTGTCGATAGCGGGAGGGCCTACGATGAGCAGTTCTTC
TRBV20-1,many,-,TRBJ1-1,CSARAGVTEAFF,TGCAGTGCTAGGGCTGGGGTCACTGAAGCTTTCTTT
TRBV7-9,many,-,TRBJ1-1,CASRAITGNTEAFF,TGTGCCAGCAGGGCAATAACGGGGAACACTGAAGCTTTCTTT
TRBV6-1,-,-,TRBJ2-7,CGLRGPSAEQYF,TGTGGACTCCGGGGACCTTCGGCCGAGCAGTACTTC
TRBV5-1,many,-,TRBJ1-1,CASSFNGRKDTEAFF,TGCGCCAGCAGCTTCAACGGTCGCAAGGACACTGAAGCTTTCTTT
TRBV6-1,-,TRBD2,TRBJ2-5,CASSEWLAGGSREAQYF,TGTGCCAGCAGTGAATGGTTAGCGGGGGGTTCTAGAGAGGCCCAGTACTTC
TRBV28,many,-,TRBJ1-1,CASSHSAGMNTEAFF,TGTGCCAGCAGCCACTCTGCGGGGATGAACACTGAAGCTTTCTTT
TRBV13,-,TRBD1,TRBJ1-1,CASSLEGQGATEAFF,TGTGCCAGCAGCTTGGAGGGACAGGGGGCGACTGAAGCTTTCTTT
TRBV20-1,-,TRBD2,TRBJ2-7,CSARTTSGVSYEQYF,TGCAGTGCTCGGACGACTAGCGGAGTTTCCTACGAGCAGTACTTC
TRBV7-9,many,-,TRBJ2-7,CASSSHWGNEQYF,TGTGCCAGCAGCTCCCATTGGGGAAACGAGCAGTACTTC
TRBV5-4,-,-,TRBJ2-7,CASRAWGAYEQYF,TGTGCCAGCCGCGCGTGGGGAGCCTACGAGCAGTACTTC
TRBV21-1,few,-,TRBJ2-5,CASRNRGPQYQETQYF,TGTGCCAGCAGAAACAGGGGGCCCCAGTACCAAGAGACCCAGTACTTC
TRBV21-1,few,-,TRBJ1-1,CASSKGITQNTEAFF,TGTGCCAGCAGCAAAGGCATTACACAGAACACTGAAGCTTTCTTT
TRBV5-1,few,-,TRBJ1-1,CASRSGSNTEAFF,TGCGCCAGCAGGTCTGGGTCAAACACTGAAGCTTTCTTT
TRBV23-1,few,-,TRBJ2-2,CASSQVDTNTGELFF,TGCGCCAGCAGTCAAGTTGACACTAACACCGGGGAGCTGTTTTTT
TRBV27,-,-,TRBJ1-3,CASSSQWDTIYF,TGTGCCAGCAGTTCCCAGTGGGACACCATATATTTT
TRBV12-3/TRBV12-4,many,-,TRBJ2-5,CASSPFAGRNQETQYF,TGTGCCAGCAGCCCCTTTGCGGGCAGGAACCAAGAGACCCAGTACTTC
TRBV27,few,TRBD2,TRBJ2-7,CASSLAGYAYEQYF,TGTGCCAGCAGTCTAGCGGGCTATGCCTACGAGCAGTACTTC
TRBV23-1,-,-,TRBJ2-4,CASKLGDKNIQYF,TGCGCCAGCAAATTGGGGGACAAAAACATTCAGTACTTC
TRBV6-2/TRBV6-3,many,-,TRBJ2-5,CASSYSSGLKETQYF,TGTGCCAGCAGTTACAGTTCGGGACTGAAAGAGACCCAGTACTTC
TRBV19,-,TRBD1,TRBJ2-2,CASSRQGRGTGELFF,TGTGCCAGTAGCAGACAGGGGCGGGGCACCGGGGAGCTGTTTTTT
TRBV27,many,-,TRBJ1-5,CASSLWSANNQPQHF,TGTGCCAGCAGTTTATGGTCCGCTAACAATCAGCCCCAGCATTTT
TRBV6-2/TRBV6-3,few,-,TRBJ2-7,CAGSFLAYEQYF,TGTGCCGGCAGTTTTCTAGCCTACGAGCAGTACTTC
TRBV7-6,many,-,TRBJ2-2,CASSLVEAAATGELFF,TGTGCCAGCAGCTTAGTTGAGGCGGCGGCCACCGGGGAGCTGTTTTTT
TRBV12-5,-,-,TRBJ2-3,CASGLVFSGHRSPDTQYF,TGTGCTAGTGGTTTGGTATTTTCAGGACACCGGTCCCCAGATACGCAGTATTTT
TRBV7-9,-,TRBD1,TRBJ2-3,CASSLIPGQGVSSDTQYF,TGTGCCAGCAGCTTAATCCCGGGACAGGGGGTTTCCTCAGATACGCAGTATTTT
TRBV27,-,-,TRBJ2-1,CASSLSYNEQSF,TGTGCCAGCAGTTTATCCTACAATGAGCAGTCCTTC
TRBV12-3/TRBV12-4,-,TRBD2,TRBJ2-7,CASSSSGGGAIHEQYF,TGTGCCAGCAGTTCATCTGGCGGGGGGGCCATCCACGAGCAGTACTTC
TRBV20-1,many,TRBD1,TRBJ1-1,CSAPGTGYEAFF,TGCAGTGCACCAGGGACAGGGTACGAAGCTTTCTTT
TRBV12-3/TRBV12-4,many,-,TRBJ2-5,CASSFWPDQETQYF,TGTGCCAGCAGTTTTTGGCCCGATCAAGAGACCCAGTACTTC
TRBV29-1,many,-,TRBJ2-7,CSVTGQSYEQYF,TGCAGCGTGACCGGACAGTCCTACGAGCAGTACTTC
TRBV12-3/TRBV12-4,many,-,TRBJ2-3,CASSTPRGPTDTQYF,TGTGCCAGCAGTACCCCCCGGGGTCCCACAGATACGCAGTATTTT
TRBV30,-,TRBD1,TRBJ2-5,CAWSSPGQGGETQYF,TGTGCCTGGAGTTCTCCGGGACAGGGAGGGGAGACCCAGTACTTC
TRBV7-9,many,TRBD2,TRBJ2-7,CASSLVQRGPLSYEQYF,TGTGCCAGCAGCTTAGTCCAGCGGGGGCCTCTTTCCTACGAGCAGTACTTC
TRBV7-8,many,TRBD2,TRBJ2-5,CASSSSGGAPPETQYF,TGTGCCAGCAGCTCTAGCGGGGGGGCCCCTCCTGAGACCCAGTACTTC